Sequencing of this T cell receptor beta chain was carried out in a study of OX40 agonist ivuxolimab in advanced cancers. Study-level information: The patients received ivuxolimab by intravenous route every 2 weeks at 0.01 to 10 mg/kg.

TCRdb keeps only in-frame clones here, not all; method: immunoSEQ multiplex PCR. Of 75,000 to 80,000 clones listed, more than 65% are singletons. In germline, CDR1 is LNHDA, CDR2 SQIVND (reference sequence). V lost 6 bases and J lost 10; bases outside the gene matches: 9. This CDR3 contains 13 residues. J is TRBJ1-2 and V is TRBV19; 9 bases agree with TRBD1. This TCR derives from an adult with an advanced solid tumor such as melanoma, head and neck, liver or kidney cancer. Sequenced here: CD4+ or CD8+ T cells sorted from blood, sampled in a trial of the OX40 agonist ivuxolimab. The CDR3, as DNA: TGTGCCAGTAGCCCCGGGACAGGGCACTTCTACACCTTC. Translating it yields CASSPGTGHFYTF.